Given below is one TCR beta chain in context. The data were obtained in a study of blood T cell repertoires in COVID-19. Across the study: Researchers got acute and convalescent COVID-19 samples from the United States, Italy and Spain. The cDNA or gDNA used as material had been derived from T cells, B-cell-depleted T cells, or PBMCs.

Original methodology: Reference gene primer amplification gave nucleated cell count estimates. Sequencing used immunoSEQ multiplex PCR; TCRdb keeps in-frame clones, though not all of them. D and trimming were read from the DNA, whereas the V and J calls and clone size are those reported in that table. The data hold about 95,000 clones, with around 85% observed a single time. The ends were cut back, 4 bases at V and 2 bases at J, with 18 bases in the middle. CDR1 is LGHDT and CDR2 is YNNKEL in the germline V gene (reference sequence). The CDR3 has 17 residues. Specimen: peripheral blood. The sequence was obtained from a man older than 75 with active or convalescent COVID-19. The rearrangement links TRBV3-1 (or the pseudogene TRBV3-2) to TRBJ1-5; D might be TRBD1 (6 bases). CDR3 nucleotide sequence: TGTGCCAGCAGCCCCCCTAGGGGGAGGGCGGGCAATCAGCCCCAGCATTTT. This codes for CASSPPRGRAGNQPQHF.